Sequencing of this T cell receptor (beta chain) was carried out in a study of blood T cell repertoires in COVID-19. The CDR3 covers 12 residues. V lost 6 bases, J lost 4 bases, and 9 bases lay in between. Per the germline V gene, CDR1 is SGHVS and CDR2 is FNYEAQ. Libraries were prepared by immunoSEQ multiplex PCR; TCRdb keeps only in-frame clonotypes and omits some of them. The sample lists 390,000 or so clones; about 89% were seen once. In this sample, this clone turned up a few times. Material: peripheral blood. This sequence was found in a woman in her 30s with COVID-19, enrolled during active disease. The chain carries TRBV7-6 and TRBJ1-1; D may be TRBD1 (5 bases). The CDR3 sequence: CASRPQGTEAFF. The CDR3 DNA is TGTGCCAGCAGACCTCAGGGCACTGAAGCTTTCTTT.